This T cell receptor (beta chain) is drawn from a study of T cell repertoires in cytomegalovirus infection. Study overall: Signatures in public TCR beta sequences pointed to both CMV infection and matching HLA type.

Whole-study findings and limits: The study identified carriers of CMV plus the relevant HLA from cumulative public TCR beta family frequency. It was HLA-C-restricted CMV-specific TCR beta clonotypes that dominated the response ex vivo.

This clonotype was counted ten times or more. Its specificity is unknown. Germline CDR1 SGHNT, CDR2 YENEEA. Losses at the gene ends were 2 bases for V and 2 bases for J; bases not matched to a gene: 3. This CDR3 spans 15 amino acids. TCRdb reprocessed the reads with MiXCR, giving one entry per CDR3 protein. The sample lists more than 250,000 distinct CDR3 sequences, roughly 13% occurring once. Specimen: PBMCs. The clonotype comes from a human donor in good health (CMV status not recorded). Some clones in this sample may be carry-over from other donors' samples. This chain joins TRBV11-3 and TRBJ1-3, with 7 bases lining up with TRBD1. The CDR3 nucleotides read TGTGCCAGCAGCTTACAGGGGGGGCCTGGAAACACCATATATTTT. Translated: CASSLQGGPGNTIYF.